This T cell receptor beta chain emerged from a study of blood T cell repertoires in COVID-19 (TCRdb year 2020). Regarding the complete study: The collaborator samples originated in the United States, Italy and Spain and spanned the acute and convalescent phases of COVID-19. The material from the prospective study consisted of cDNA or gDNA derived from T cells, B-cell-depleted T cells, or PBMCs. Subjects who had been exposed to COVID-19, were actively infected with it, or had recovered from it provided the deeply sampled blood TCRbeta repertoires that made up the dataset. The repertoires were released in a freely available public database meant as a resource for research on the immune response to SARS-CoV-2. Samples were obtained from the ongoing ImmuneRACE study (first 160 participants) and from some 1,300 subjects provided by 6 global collaborators. The sample metadata nearly always contained a de-identified subject ID, COVID-19 status, age in years and sex. Where available, HLA class I and class II types were obtained from metadata supplied by the sample provider rather than from assay-based typing. The full study reports these points: How much clinical and demographic metadata was included differed by source and by participant, and the metadata was provided uncurated.

Each collaborating institution followed its own protocols to collect whole blood in K2EDTA tubes. Collaborator samples were shipped for TCRbeta analysis as frozen whole blood, isolated PBMCs, or DNA extracted from either sample type. Including cysteine and phenylalanine, the CDR3 has 16 amino acids. The DNA shown is the 48-base CDR3, in frame from base 1. Compared with germline, V lacks 3 bases and J lacks 6 bases; bases without a gene match: 2. Sequences SGHTA (CDR1) and FQGNSA (CDR2) are obtained from the germline V gene. TCRbeta CDR3 regions were amplified from genomic DNA using the immunoSEQ Assay, a bias-controlled multiplex PCR. The authors' pipeline ran thus. The number of nucleated cells in each sample was estimated from the amplification of reference gene primers within the assay. Sequence reads were collapsed and filtered to measure the absolute abundance of every unique TCRbeta CDR3 rearrangement. For each sample, productive Simpson clonality was calculated as the square root of Simpson's diversity index across productive rearrangements. TCRdb limited this immuneACCESS table to in-frame rearrangements with V and J called. A share of clones is missing; checked studies link under half to unresolved V genes, and the rest is unexplained. The DNA gave D and trimming, while V, J and clone size come from that table. The sample includes under 85,000 clones, with around 83% observed a single time. Around 5% of the sample rests with the top ten.

This clone has a single count. This clone's antigen is unknown. Base qualities are not provided; no much larger clone lies one nucleotide away. The sequence is built from TRBV7-2 and TRBJ2-1, with TRBD2 matching 16 junction bases. Sequencing input: peripheral blood. The sequence was collected from a man aged 45 to 65 with active COVID-19. The sequence in DNA is TGTGCCAGCAGCTTGGGACTAGCGGGAGGGAGCAATGAGCAGTTCTTC. Its protein reads: CASSLGLAGGSNEQFF.